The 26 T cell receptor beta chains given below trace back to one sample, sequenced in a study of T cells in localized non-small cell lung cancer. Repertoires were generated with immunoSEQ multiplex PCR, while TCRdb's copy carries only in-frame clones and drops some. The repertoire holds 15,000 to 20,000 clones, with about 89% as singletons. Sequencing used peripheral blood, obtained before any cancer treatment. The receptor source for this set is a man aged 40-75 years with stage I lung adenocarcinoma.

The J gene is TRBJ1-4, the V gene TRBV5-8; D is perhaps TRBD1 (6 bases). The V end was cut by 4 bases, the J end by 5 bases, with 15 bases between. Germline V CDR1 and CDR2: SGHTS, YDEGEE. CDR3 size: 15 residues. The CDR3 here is CASSPQGLYNEKLFF. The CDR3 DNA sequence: TGTGCCAGCAGCCCCCAGGGGCTCTACAATGAAAAACTGTTTTTT.

CDR3 sequence (DNA): TGTGCCAGCTCACCCGATTTAGGCAATCAGCCCCAGCATTTT. It is translated as CASSPDLGNQPQHF. The chain links TRBV18 to TRBJ1-5; D not resolved. Trimming pared 3 bases from V and 2 bases from J, leaving 8 bases between. The length of the CDR3 is 14 residues. From germline, CDR1 is KGHSH and CDR2 LQKENI. Full variable domain (rest looked up from reference TRBV18 and TRBJ1-5): NAGVMQNPRHLVRRRGQEARLRCSPMKGHSHVYWYRQLPEEGLKFMVYLQKENIIDESGMPKERFSAEFPKEGPSILRIQQVVRGDSAAYFCASSPDLGNQPQHFGDGTRLSIL.

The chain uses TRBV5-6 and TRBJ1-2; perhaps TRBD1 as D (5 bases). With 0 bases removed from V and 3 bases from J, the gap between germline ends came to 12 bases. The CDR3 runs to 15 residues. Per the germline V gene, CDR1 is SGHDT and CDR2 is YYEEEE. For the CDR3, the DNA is TGTGCCAGCAGCTTGGGACAGAGGGGTGACTATGGCTACACCTTC. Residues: CASSLGQRGDYGYTF.

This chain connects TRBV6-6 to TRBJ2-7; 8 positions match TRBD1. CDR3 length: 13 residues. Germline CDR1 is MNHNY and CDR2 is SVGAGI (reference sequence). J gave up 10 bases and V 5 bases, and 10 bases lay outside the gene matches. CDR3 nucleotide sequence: TGTGCCAGCAGTACGACCGACAGGGGACAACAGTACTTC. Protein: CASSTTDRGQQYF.

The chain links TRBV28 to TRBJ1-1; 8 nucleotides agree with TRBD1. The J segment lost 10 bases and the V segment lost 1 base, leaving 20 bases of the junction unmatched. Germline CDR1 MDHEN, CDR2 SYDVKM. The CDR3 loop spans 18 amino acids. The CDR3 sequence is CASSLFGGGQGGWSVAFF. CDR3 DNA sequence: TGTGCCAGCAGTTTATTTGGGGGCGGACAGGGAGGTTGGTCGGTAGCTTTCTTT.

CDR3 sequence (DNA): TGTGCCAGCAGCCAAGTATCTGGACTGCCTTCCTATGGCTACACCTTC. It is translated as CASSQVSGLPSYGYTF. This chain connects TRBV4-2 to TRBJ1-2, with unresolved D. CDR1 and CDR2 from the germline V gene are LGHNA and YNFKEQ. The CDR3 has 16 amino acids. V was pared by 1 base and J by 4 bases, with 16 bases between.

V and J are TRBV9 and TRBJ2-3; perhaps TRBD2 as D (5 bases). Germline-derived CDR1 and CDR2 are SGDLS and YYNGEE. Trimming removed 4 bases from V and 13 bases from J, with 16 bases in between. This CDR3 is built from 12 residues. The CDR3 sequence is CASSPFAGMEYF. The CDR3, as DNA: TGTGCCAGCAGCCCGTTCGCCGGGATGGAGTATTTT.

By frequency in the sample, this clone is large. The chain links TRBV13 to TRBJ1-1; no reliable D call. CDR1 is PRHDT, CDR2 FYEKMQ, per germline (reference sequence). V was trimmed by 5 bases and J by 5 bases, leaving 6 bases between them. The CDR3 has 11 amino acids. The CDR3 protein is CASSERTEAFF. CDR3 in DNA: TGTGCCAGCAGCGAGCGAACTGAAGCTTTCTTT.

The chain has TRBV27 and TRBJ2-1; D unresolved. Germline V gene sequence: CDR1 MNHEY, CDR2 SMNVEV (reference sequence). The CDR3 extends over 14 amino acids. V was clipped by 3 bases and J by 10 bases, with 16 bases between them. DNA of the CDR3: TGTGCCAGCAGTTTGGTAGCCCAGGCCAGGGAGCAGTTCTTC. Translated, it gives CASSLVAQAREQFF.

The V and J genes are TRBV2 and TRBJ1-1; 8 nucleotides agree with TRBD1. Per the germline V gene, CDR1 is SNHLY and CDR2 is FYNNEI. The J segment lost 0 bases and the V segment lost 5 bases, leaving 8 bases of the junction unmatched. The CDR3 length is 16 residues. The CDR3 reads CASSRYRGSMNTEAFF. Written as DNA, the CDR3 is TGTGCCAGCAGTCGATACAGGGGGAGTATGAACACTGAAGCTTTCTTT.

The CDR3 here is CATQQTGQFNQPQHF. The CDR3 region has the DNA TGTGCCACCCAGCAGACGGGACAGTTTAATCAGCCCCAGCATTTT. This rearrangement joins TRBV6-1 to TRBJ1-5; 7 bases map to TRBD1. Unmatched junction bases numbered 13, after V lost 10 bases and J lost 4 bases. Germline V gene sequence: CDR1 MNHNS, CDR2 SASEGT. CDR3 length: 15 residues.

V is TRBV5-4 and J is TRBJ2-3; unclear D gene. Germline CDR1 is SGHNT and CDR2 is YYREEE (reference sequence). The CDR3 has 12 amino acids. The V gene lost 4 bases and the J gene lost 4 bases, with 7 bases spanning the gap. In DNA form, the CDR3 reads TGTGCCAGCAGCCCCGTCCCAGATACGCAGTATTTT. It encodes CASSPVPDTQYF. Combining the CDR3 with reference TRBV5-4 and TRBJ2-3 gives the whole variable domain ETGVTQSPTHLIKTRGQQVTLRCSSQSGHNTVSWYQQALGQGPQFIFQYYREEENGRGNFPPRFSGLQFPNYSSELNVNALELDDSALYLCASSPVPDTQYFGPGTRLTVL.

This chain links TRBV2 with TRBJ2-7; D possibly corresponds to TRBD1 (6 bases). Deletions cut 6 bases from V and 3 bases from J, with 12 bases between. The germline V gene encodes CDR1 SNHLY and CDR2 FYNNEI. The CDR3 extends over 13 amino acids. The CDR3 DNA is TGTGCCAGCAGCCGAGGACAGATCTACGAGCAGTACTTC. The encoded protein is CASSRGQIYEQYF.

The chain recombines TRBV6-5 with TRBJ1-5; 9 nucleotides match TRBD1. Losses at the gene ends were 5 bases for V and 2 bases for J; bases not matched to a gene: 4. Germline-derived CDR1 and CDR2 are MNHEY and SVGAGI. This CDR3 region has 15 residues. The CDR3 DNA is TGTGCCAGCAGTCCCGGGACAGGGCGCAATCAGCCCCAGCATTTT. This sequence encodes CASSPGTGRNQPQHF.

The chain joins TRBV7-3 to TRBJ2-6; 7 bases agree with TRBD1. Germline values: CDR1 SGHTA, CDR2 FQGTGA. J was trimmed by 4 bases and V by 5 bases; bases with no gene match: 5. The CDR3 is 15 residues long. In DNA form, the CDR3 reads TGTGCCAGCAGCCCGACAGGGACCGGGGCCAACGTCCTGACTTTC. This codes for CASSPTGTGANVLTF.

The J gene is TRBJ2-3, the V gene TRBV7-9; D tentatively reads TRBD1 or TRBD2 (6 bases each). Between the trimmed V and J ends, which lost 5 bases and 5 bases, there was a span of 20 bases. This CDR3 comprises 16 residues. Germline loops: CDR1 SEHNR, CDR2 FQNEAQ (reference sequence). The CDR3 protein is CASSPPGGGGRDTQYF. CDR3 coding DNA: TGTGCCAGCAGCCCTCCGGGTGGAGGGGGGCGAGATACGCAGTATTTT. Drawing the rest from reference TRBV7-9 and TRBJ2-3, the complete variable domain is DTGVSQNPRHKITKRGQNVTFRCDPISEHNRLYWYRQTLGQGPEFLTYFQNEAQLEKSRLLSDRFSAERPKGSFSTLEIQRTEQGDSAMYLCASSPPGGGGRDTQYFGPGTRLTVL.

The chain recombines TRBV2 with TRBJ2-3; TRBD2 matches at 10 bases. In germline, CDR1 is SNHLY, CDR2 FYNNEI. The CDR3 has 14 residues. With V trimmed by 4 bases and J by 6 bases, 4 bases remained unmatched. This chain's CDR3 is CASSVSGGADTQYF. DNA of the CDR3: TGTGCCAGCAGTGTCAGCGGGGGGGCGGATACGCAGTATTTT.

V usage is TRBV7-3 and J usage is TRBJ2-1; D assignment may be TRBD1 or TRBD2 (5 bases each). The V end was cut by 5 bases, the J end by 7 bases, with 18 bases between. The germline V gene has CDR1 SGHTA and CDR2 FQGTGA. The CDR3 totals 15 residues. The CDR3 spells CASSPDGARLNEQFF. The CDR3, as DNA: TGTGCCAGCAGCCCCGACGGGGCGCGGTTGAATGAGCAGTTCTTC. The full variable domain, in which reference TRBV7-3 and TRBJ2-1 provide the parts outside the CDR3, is GAGVSQTPSNKVTEKGKYVELRCDPISGHTALYWYRQSLGQGPEFLIYFQGTGAADDSGLPNDRFFAVRPEGSVSTLKIQRTERGDSAVYLCASSPDGARLNEQFFGPGTRLTVL.

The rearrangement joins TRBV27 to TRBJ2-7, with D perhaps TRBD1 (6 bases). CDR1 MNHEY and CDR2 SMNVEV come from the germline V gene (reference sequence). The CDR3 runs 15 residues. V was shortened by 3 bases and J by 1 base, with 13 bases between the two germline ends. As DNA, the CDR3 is TGTGCCAGCAGTTTGACAGGCCTCGCTTCCTACGAGCAGTACTTC. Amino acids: CASSLTGLASYEQYF.

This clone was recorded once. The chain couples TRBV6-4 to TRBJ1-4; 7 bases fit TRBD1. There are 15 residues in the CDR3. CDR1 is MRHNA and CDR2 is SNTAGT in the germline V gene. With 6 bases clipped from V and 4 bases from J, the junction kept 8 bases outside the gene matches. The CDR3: CASRTDRDNNEKLFF. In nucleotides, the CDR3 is TGTGCCAGCAGAACTGACAGGGACAATAATGAAAAACTGTTTTTT.

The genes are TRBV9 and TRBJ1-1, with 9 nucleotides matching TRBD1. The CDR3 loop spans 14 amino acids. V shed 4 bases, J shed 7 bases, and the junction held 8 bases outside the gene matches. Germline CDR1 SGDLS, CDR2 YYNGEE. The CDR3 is CASSPQKDRGEAFF. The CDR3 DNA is TGTGCCAGCAGCCCACAAAAGGACAGGGGTGAAGCTTTCTTT. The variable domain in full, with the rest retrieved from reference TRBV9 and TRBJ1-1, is DSGVTQTPKHLITATGQRVTLRCSPRSGDLSVYWYQQSLDQGLQFLIQYYNGEERAKGNILERFSAQQFPDLHSELNLSSLELGDSALYFCASSPQKDRGEAFFGQGTRLTVV.

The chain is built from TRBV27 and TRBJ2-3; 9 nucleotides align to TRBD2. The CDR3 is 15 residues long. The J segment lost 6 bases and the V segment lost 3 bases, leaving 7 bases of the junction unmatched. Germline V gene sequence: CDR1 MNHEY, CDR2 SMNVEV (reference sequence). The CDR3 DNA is TGTGCCAGCAGTTTGCTAGCGGGGTACAAGGATACGCAGTATTTT. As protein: CASSLLAGYKDTQYF.

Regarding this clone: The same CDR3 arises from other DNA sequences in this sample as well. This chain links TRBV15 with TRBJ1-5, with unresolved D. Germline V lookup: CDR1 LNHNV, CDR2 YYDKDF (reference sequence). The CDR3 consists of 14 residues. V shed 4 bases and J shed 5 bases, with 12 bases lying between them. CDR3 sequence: CATSNRELDQPQHF. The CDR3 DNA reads TGTGCCACCAGCAATCGGGAGCTGGATCAGCCCCAGCATTTT.

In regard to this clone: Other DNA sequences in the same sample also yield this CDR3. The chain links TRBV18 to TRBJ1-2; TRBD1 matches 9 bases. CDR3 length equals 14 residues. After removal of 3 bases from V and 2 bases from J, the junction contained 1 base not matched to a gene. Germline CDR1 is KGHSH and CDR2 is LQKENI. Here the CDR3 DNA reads TGTGCCAGCTCACCGGGACAGGGCAACTATGGCTACACCTTC. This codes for CASSPGQGNYGYTF.

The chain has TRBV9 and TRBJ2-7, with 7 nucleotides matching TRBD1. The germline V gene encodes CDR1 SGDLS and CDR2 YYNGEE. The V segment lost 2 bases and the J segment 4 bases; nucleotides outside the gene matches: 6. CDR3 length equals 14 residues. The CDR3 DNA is TGTGCCAGCAGCGTTTCGACAGGGTTGTACGAGCAGTACTTC. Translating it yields CASSVSTGLYEQYF.

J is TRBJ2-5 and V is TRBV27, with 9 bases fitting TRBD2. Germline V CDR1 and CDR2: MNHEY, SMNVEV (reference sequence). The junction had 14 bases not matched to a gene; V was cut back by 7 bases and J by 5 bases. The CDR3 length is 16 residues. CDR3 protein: CASMKVPAGGGETQYF. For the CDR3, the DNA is TGTGCCAGCATGAAGGTTCCAGCGGGAGGAGGTGAGACCCAGTACTTC.